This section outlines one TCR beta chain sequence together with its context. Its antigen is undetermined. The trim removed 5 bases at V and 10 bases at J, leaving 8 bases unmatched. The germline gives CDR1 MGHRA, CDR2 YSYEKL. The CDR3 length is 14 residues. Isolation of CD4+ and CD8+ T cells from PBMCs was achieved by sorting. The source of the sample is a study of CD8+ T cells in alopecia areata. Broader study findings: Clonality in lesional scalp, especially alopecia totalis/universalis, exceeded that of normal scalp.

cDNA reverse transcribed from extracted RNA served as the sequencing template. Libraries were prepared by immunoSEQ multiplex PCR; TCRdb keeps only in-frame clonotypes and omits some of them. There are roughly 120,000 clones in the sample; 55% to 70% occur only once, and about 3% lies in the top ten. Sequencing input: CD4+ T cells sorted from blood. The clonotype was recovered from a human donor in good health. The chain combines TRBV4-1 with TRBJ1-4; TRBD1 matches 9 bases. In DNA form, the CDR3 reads TGCGCCAGCAGCGCACCGGGACAGGGTGGAAAACTGTTTTTT. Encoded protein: CASSAPGQGGKLFF.